Shown below are 9 T cell receptor beta chains from a single sample sequenced in a study of cytomegalovirus exposure and HLA in healthy donors. Repertoires were generated with immunoSEQ multiplex PCR, while TCRdb's copy carries only in-frame clones and drops some. The sample shows 60,000 to 65,000 clones, 96% of them seen only once. Material: PBMCs. These receptors all stem from a young woman in good health and CMV-seronegative.

This chain joins TRBV4-2 and TRBJ2-4; 7 bases agree with TRBD2. CDR3 length equals 16 residues. Germline CDR1 LGHNA, CDR2 YNFKEQ. The junction had 6 bases not matched to a gene; V was cut back by 0 bases and J by 4 bases. The CDR3: CASSQDGGGGKNIQYF. CDR3 nucleotide sequence: TGTGCCAGCAGCCAAGATGGGGGGGGAGGGAAAAACATTCAGTACTTC.

The chain combines TRBV30 with TRBJ2-3; 14 nucleotides agree with TRBD2. The germline V gene encodes CDR1 GTSNPN and CDR2 SVGIG (reference sequence). This CDR3 region has 18 residues. V lost 8 bases and J lost 4; bases outside the gene matches: 17. CDR3 DNA sequence: TGTGCCGGACGTCCGACTAGCGGGGGGGGCCGAGAGGCAGATACGCAGTATTTT. This translates into CAGRPTSGGGREADTQYF.

The chain links TRBV11-2 to TRBJ2-5; 8 nucleotides match TRBD1. CDR3 length: 16 residues. Germline V gene data show CDR1 as SGHAT and CDR2 as FQNNGV. V lost 5 bases and J lost 2; bases outside the gene matches: 10. CDR3 in DNA: TGTGCCAGCAGCCCCCGGACAGGGAAAGGGCAAGAGACCCAGTACTTC. Encoded protein: CASSPRTGKGQETQYF.

The chain joins TRBV19 to TRBJ2-3; 7 bases are shared with TRBD2. CDR1 is LNHDA, CDR2 SQIVND, per germline (reference sequence). CDR3 length: 13 residues. J was trimmed by 3 bases and V by 9 bases; bases with no gene match: 6. The CDR3, as DNA: TGTGCCAGCCGTGGGGGGGGGACAGATACGCAGTATTTT. Amino acids: CASRGGGTDTQYF.

This chain connects TRBV11-2 to TRBJ2-3; no reliable D call. The CDR3 loop spans 15 amino acids. CDR1 and CDR2 (germline): SGHAT, FQNNGV. V lost 0 bases and J lost 8, with 15 bases in between. CDR3 nucleotide sequence: TGTGCCAGCAGCTTAGATCCCACCCCTAGAGGTACGCAGTATTTT. This encodes CASSLDPTPRGTQYF.

The rearrangement links TRBV5-6 to TRBJ1-2, with 8 bases fitting TRBD1. Losses at the gene ends were 4 bases for V and 4 bases for J; bases not matched to a gene: 9. CDR3 length: 15 residues. Germline CDR1 and CDR2: SGHDT and YYEEEE. CDR3 DNA sequence: TGTGCCAGCAGCCTGGGGCAGGGGGCACTCTATGGCTACACCTTC. Translated, it gives CASSLGQGALYGYTF.

This clone was counted once. The chain uses TRBV15 and TRBJ2-7; no reliable D call. Trimming shortened V by 0 bases and J by 5 bases, and 8 bases separated the two germline ends. Germline V gene sequence: CDR1 LNHNV, CDR2 YYDKDF (reference sequence). This CDR3 has 13 amino acids. The CDR3 nucleotides read TGTGCCACCAGCAGAGATCAACGGGACGAGCAGTACTTC. It is translated as CATSRDQRDEQYF.

This clone has just one count. This sequence joins TRBV28 and TRBJ1-5; weak D call: TRBD1 (5 bases). This CDR3 has 15 amino acids. Germline-derived CDR1 and CDR2 are MDHEN and SYDVKM. CDR3 sequence reads: CATRRAGDRNQPQHF. The CDR3 region has the DNA TGTGCGACCCGGAGGGCCGGGGACCGCAATCAGCCCCAGCATTTT.

V is TRBV25-1 and J is TRBJ2-5; TRBD2 matches at 7 bases. CDR1 is MGHDK and CDR2 is SYGVNS in the germline V gene. V shed 6 bases and J 0 bases; nucleotides not matched to a gene: 13. The CDR3 has 17 amino acids. The CDR3 DNA reads as TGTGCCAGCAGGTGGAACCCCCAGGGAGGGTACCAAGAGACCCAGTACTTC. Amino acid sequence: CASRWNPQGGYQETQYF.